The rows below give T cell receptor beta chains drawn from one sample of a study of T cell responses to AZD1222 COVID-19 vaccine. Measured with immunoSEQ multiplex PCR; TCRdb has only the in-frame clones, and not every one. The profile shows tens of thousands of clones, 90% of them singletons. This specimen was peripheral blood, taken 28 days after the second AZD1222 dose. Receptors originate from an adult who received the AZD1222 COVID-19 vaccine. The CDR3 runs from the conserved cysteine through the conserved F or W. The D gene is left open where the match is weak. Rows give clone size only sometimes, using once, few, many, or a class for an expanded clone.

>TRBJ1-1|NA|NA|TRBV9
CASSVEAGQGRTEAFF
TGTGCCAGCAGCGTAGAGGCAGGTCAAGGGAGAACTGAAGCTTTCTTT
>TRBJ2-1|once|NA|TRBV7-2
CASSWGRLNEQFF
TGTGCCAGCAGCTGGGGCCGACTAAATGAGCAGTTCTTC
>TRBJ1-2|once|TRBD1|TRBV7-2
CASSLVQGAFGYTF
TGTGCCAGCAGCTTAGTGCAGGGGGCATTTGGCTACACCTTC
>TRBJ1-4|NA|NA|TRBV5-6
CASSLLPVFGYEKLFF
TGTGCCAGCAGCTTGTTGCCAGTATTTGGTTATGAAAAACTGTTTTTT
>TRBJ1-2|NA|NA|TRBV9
CASSSGDFYGYTF
TGTGCCAGCAGCTCCGGGGATTTCTATGGCTACACCTTC
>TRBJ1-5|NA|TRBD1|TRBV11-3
CASSLLGGRNQPQHF
TGTGCCAGCAGCTTACTAGGGGGCAGGAATCAGCCCCAGCATTTT
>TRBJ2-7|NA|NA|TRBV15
CATSRDLAGHQNYYEQYF
TGTGCCACCAGCAGAGATCTAGCAGGGCATCAGAATTACTACGAGCAGTACTTC
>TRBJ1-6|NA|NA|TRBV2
CASIGTGNSPLHF
TGTGCCAGCATAGGGACTGGGAATTCACCCCTCCACTTT
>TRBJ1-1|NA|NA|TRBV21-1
CASSTVLDTEAFF
TGTGCCAGCAGCACGGTCTTGGACACTGAAGCTTTCTTT
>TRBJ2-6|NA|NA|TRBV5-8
CASSFITGANVLTF
TGTGCCAGCAGCTTCATCACCGGGGCCAACGTCCTGACTTTC
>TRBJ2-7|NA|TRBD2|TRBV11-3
CASSLGGTTTYEQYF
TGTGCCAGCAGCTTGGGGGGGACTACCACCTACGAGCAGTACTTC
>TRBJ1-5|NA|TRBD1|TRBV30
CAWRSTGQPLDWPQHF
TGTGCCTGGAGATCGACGGGACAGCCATTGGATTGGCCCCAGCATTTT
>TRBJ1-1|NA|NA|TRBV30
CAGYNRGTEAFF
TGTGCCGGGTATAACAGAGGTACTGAAGCTTTCTTT
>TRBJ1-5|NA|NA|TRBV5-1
CASSLGGRGDQPQHF
TGCGCCAGCAGCTTGGGAGGGAGAGGGGATCAGCCCCAGCATTTT
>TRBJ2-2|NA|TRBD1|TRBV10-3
CAISGTGSYTGELFF
TGTGCCATCAGTGGGACAGGCTCTTACACCGGGGAGCTGTTTTTT
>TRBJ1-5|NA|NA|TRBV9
CASSIQRYSNQPQHF
TGTGCCAGCAGTATCCAGAGATATAGCAATCAGCCCCAGCATTTT
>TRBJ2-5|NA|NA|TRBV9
CASSVEGYPSETQYF
TGTGCCAGCAGCGTAGAGGGCTACCCCTCCGAGACCCAGTACTTC
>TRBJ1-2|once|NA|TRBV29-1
CGSAFSYGYTF
TGCGGCAGCGCGTTTAGCTATGGCTACACCTTC
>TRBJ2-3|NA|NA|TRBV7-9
CASSFRSGPSTDTQYF
TGTGCCAGCAGCTTCCGGTCGGGGCCTAGCACAGATACGCAGTATTTT
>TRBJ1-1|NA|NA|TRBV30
CAWSVGPVLNTEAFF
TGTGCCTGGAGTGTAGGCCCGGTCTTGAACACTGAAGCTTTCTTT
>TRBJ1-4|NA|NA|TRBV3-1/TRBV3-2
CASSRPEERGLNEKLFF
TGTGCCAGCAGCCGGCCCGAAGAGAGGGGTTTAAATGAAAAACTGTTTTTT
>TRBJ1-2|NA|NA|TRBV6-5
CASRSQTGDNYGYTF
TGTGCCAGCAGGTCCCAGACAGGAGATAACTATGGCTACACCTTC
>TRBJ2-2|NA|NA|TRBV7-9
CASSSRAGELFF
TGTGCCAGCAGCTCCAGGGCCGGGGAGCTGTTTTTT
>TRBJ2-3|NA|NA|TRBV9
CASSIGLSTDTQYF
TGTGCCAGCAGCATAGGACTGAGCACAGATACGCAGTATTTT
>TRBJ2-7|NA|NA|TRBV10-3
CATGGRQDEQYF
TGTGCCACGGGGGGTAGACAGGACGAGCAGTACTTC
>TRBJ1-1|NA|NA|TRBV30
CAWSFETYTEAFF
TGTGCCTGGAGTTTTGAGACGTACACTGAAGCTTTCTTT
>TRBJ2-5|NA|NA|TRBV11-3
CASSLVVSQETQYF
TGTGCCAGCAGCTTAGTCGTCAGCCAAGAGACCCAGTACTTC
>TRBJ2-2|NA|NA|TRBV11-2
CASSFLAVNTGELFF
TGTGCCAGCAGTTTCTTAGCGGTTAACACCGGGGAGCTGTTTTTT
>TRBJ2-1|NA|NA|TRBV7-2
CASSLGRDKFF
TGTGCCAGCAGCTTAGGGCGGGATAAGTTCTTC
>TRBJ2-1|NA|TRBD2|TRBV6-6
CASNRGLAGGNEQFF
TGTGCCAGCAACCGAGGACTAGCGGGGGGTAATGAGCAGTTCTTC
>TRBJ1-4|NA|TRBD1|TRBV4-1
CASSRGQGTTNEKLFF
TGCGCCAGCAGCCGCGGACAGGGCACAACTAATGAAAAACTGTTTTTT
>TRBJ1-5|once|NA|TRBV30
CAWSFRANQPQHF
TGTGCCTGGAGTTTCAGGGCAAATCAGCCCCAGCATTTT
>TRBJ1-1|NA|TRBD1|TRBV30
CAWSQSGGQGNTEAFF
TGTGCCTGGAGTCAATCGGGTGGACAGGGGAACACTGAAGCTTTCTTT
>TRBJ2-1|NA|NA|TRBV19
CASTRDSSYNEQFF
TGTGCCAGTACCCGAGACAGCTCCTACAATGAGCAGTTCTTC
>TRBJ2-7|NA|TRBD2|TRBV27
CASSFVGGIEQYF
TGTGCCAGCAGTTTCGTGGGAGGGATTGAGCAGTACTTC
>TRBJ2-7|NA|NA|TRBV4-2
CASSQDRAGRYEQYF
TGTGCCAGCAGCCAAGATCGGGCTGGGAGGTACGAGCAGTACTTC
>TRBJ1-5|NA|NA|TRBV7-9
CASSGTGSDSNQPQHF
TGTGCCAGCAGCGGTACAGGGTCGGACTCCAATCAGCCCCAGCATTTT
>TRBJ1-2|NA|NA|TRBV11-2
CAVTWRTHSNYGYTF
TGTGCCGTCACGTGGAGGACACACTCTAACTATGGCTACACCTTC